Shown below are 22 T cell receptor delta chains from a single sample sequenced in a study of Vδ1+ human thymocytes. Study-level results: Thymic TRG and TRD repertoires appeared highly polyclonal, with Gaussian CDR3 length distributions.

Their cognate antigens are unknown. Extracted RNA was reverse transcribed into cDNA. CDR3 amplicons came from multiplex PCR with pooled V-gene forward and constant-region reverse primers. TCRdb redid clone calling on the multiplex PCR reads using CATT. The top ten clones hold 1.5% to 2% of a sample with about 25,000 delta-chain clones, about 29% of them seen once. Sequenced material: Vdelta1+ gamma-delta thymocytes from the thymus. Sample subset: FACS-sorted CD3+ TCRalphabeta- TCRVdelta1+ TCRVdelta2- thymocytes. These receptors were obtained from a boy in the first two years of life who had congenital heart surgery.

The chain employs TRDV1 and TRDJ1, with TRDD3 matching over 11 bases. Germline trimming cut 2 bases from V and 0 bases from J; bases unmatched to any gene: 29. The CDR3 has 25 amino acids. Germline CDR1 and CDR2: TSWWSYY and QGS. DNA of the CDR3: TGTGCTCTTGGGGAATTGGGCAAGGGCCAACCTCCCTTACTGGGGGATAACCCGGACACCGATAAACTCATCTTT. Its translation: CALGELGKGQPPLLGDNPDTDKLIF.

This clone was recorded a few times. Possible read error: a much larger clone is one base away. The same CDR3 is also encoded by other DNA sequences in this sample. V is TRDV2 and J is TRDJ1; 11 nucleotides match TRDD3. This CDR3 comprises 18 residues. V trimming: 6 bases; J trimming: 12 bases; junction bases outside the gene matches: 26. The germline V gene has CDR1 GEAIGNYY and CDR2 EKD. CDR3: CACPLRGTIWGIPYGVIF. CDR3 coding DNA: TGTGCCTGTCCTCTTCGAGGGACTATCTGGGGGATACCGTACGGGGTCATCTTT.

The chain joins TRDV1 to TRDJ1; 13 bases align to TRDD3. The CDR3 length is 18 residues. Germline trimming cut 9 bases from V and 0 bases from J; bases unmatched to any gene: 13. Germline assignment: CDR1 TSWWSYY and CDR2 QGS. CDR3 sequence reads: CALESGTGGYVNTDKLIF. In DNA form, the CDR3 reads TGTGCTCTGGAGTCGGGTACTGGGGGATACGTAAACACCGATAAACTCATCTTT.

This clone was observed a handful of times. V gene TRDV1 combines with J gene TRDJ1, with TRDD3 matching 9 bases. V lost 4 bases to trimming and J lost 0 bases; unmatched junction nucleotides: 6. The CDR3 contains 16 residues. Per the germline V gene, CDR1 is TSWWSYY and CDR2 is QGS. CDR3 in amino acids: CALGASLGDDTDKLIF. In DNA form, the CDR3 reads TGTGCTCTTGGGGCCTCACTGGGGGACGACACCGATAAACTCATCTTT.

This clone was counted between two and nine times. Its ends do not fully match the called genes, so a read error is possible. J is TRDJ1 and V is TRDV1; tentative D call: TRDD2 (6 bases). Germline V gene lookup returns CDR1 TSWWSYY and CDR2 QGS. The CDR3 runs 16 residues. Here the CDR3 DNA reads TGTGCTCTTGGGGAAGCCGTTGAGGCCTTCCAGTCTAAACTCACCTTT. Translating it yields CALGEAVEAFQSKLTF.

This chain uses TRDV1 with TRDJ1, with 9 bases aligning to TRDD3. Germline CDR1 reads TSWWSYY; CDR2 reads QGS. The length of the CDR3 is 19 residues. The J segment lost 4 bases and the V segment lost 3 bases, leaving 18 bases of the junction unmatched. CDR3 residues: CALGDSAGLELGEVDKLIF. Here the CDR3 DNA reads TGTGCTCTTGGGGATTCCGCCGGTCTGGAACTGGGGGAGGTCGATAAACTCATCTTT.

The chain recombines TRDV1 with TRDJ1, with D tentatively TRDD3 (5 bases). Germline CDR1 and CDR2: TSWWSYY and QGS. Deletions cut 2 bases from V and 0 bases from J, with 19 bases between. This CDR3 is built from 18 residues. The chain's CDR3 is CALGEVGEEDPYTDKLIF. For the CDR3, the DNA is TGTGCTCTTGGGGAAGTCGGGGAAGAGGACCCGTACACCGATAAACTCATCTTT.

The genes are TRDV1 and TRDJ1; 7 bases line up with TRDD3. V gave up 0 bases and J gave up 10 bases; unmatched junction bases: 11. CDR3 length equals 15 residues. Germline-derived CDR1 and CDR2 are TSWWSYY and QGS. CDR3 coding DNA: TGTGCTCTTGGGGAACTAAAAGCGGGGGATTTGCGACTCATCTTT. The encoded protein is CALGELKAGDLRLIF.

A remark on this clone: At one end the junction does not follow the germline gene, possibly because of a read error. V and J are TRDV1 and TRDJ1, with a possible D match to TRDD3 (6 bases). The CDR3 extends over 11 amino acids. Germline CDR1 and CDR2: TSWWSYY and QGS. In DNA, the CDR3 is TGTGCTCTTGGGTGGGGGTTAAAACCCATCTTT. Translation gives CALGWGLKPIF.

The chain uses TRDV1 and TRDJ1, with 7 bases lining up with TRDD2. From germline, CDR1 is TSWWSYY and CDR2 QGS. This CDR3 contains 20 residues. V trimming: 4 bases; J trimming: 3 bases; junction bases outside the gene matches: 23. The CDR3 region is CALGVPCFPTTLRESDKLIF. The CDR3 region has the DNA TGTGCTCTTGGGGTCCCCTGCTTTCCTACCACACTGAGGGAGTCCGATAAACTCATCTTT.

In this sample, this clone turned up a few times. The chain has TRDV1 and TRDJ1; 9 nucleotides align to TRDD3. The CDR3 totals 19 residues. Germline loops: CDR1 TSWWSYY, CDR2 QGS. Germline trimming cut 7 bases from V and 4 bases from J; bases unmatched to any gene: 22. The CDR3 bases are TGTGCTCTTGCCCCCGAGTACGCCTTCCGATATGGGGGATACGATAAACTCATCTTT. Translation: CALAPEYAFRYGGYDKLIF.

Regarding this clone: No DNA is shown, since the ends of the CDR3 on it are uncertain; the CDR3 is the one TCRdb lists. V usage is TRDV1 and J usage is TRDJ1. The CDR3 comprises 24 residues, both ends counted. Germline V gives CDR1 TSWWSYY, CDR2 QGS. The CDR3 reads CAPSSNNRSDAFRLPYFCTDKLIF.

V and J are TRDV1 and TRDJ1; 11 nucleotides line up with TRDD3. Losses at the gene ends were 1 base for V and 0 bases for J; bases not matched to a gene: 7. Germline values: CDR1 TSWWSYY, CDR2 QGS. This CDR3 contains 18 residues. The DNA of the CDR3 is TGTGCTCTTGGGGAACGGTGGGGGATACGCCCTTACACCGATAAACTCATCTTT. Its protein is CALGERWGIRPYTDKLIF.

This clone was seen a handful of times. The chain is built from TRDV1 and TRDJ1; the match to TRDD3 covers 8 bases. Trimming took 1 base from V and 8 from J; bases not matched to a gene: 21. CDR1 is TSWWSYY and CDR2 is QGS in the germline V gene. CDR3 size: 19 residues. CDR3 coding DNA: TGTGCTCTTGGGGAACGGAGCTACAGAATGGGGGATTGCCCGAGGAAACTCATCTTT. It translates to CALGERSYRMGDCPRKLIF.

By share, this clone ranks as medium-sized (0.01 to 0.1%). This chain links TRDV1 with TRDJ1; D perhaps matches TRDD2 (6 bases). CDR3 length: 19 amino acids. Germline values: CDR1 TSWWSYY, CDR2 QGS. V shed 3 bases and J shed 0 bases, with 23 bases lying between them. CDR3 in DNA: TGTGCTCTTGGGGACTACCTTCCCACGGGGGCCCTGTACACCGATAAACTCATCTTT. It translates to CALGDYLPTGALYTDKLIF.

This clone rates as medium-sized. J is TRDJ1 and V is TRDV1, with TRDD3 matching over 13 bases. The germline CDR1 and CDR2 sequences are TSWWSYY and QGS. The CDR3 extends over 22 amino acids. V lost 0 bases to trimming and J lost 2 bases; unmatched junction nucleotides: 18. Written as DNA, the CDR3 is TGTGCTCTTGGGGAACTACCGCTACGGCCTTACTGGGGGATACGCAGGACCGATAAACTCATCTTT. Protein: CALGELPLRPYWGIRRTDKLIF.

This clone showed up just a few times. Relative to the germline gene, one junction end is altered; a read error may explain this. This same CDR3 is encoded by further DNA sequences in the sample. V and J are TRDV1 and TRDJ1; possible D gene TRDD3, 5 bases. The CDR3 consists of 18 residues. Germline V lookup: CDR1 TSWWSYY, CDR2 QGS. The CDR3 here is CALGELVGGRAYTDKLIF. The CDR3, as DNA: TGTGCTCTCGGGGAACTAGTCGGTGGGAGGGCGTACACCGATAAACTCATCTTT.

V is TRDV1 and J is TRDJ1, with a tentative D call TRDD2 (5 bases). The germline V and J ends were trimmed by 1 base and 8 bases, with 32 bases remaining between them. Germline values: CDR1 TSWWSYY, CDR2 QGS. CDR3 length: 20 amino acids. CDR3 amino acids: CALGEQYKVSYYRGQQKLIF. CDR3 in DNA: TGTGCTCTTGGGGAACAATATAAGGTGTCCTATTACCGGGGTCAACAAAAACTCATCTTT.

This clone was seen at least ten times. Other DNA sequences of this sample code for an identical CDR3. The chain joins TRDV1 to TRDJ1; 10 bases agree with TRDD3. Losses at the gene ends were 5 bases for V and 5 bases for J; bases not matched to a gene: 26. Germline V gene lookup returns CDR1 TSWWSYY and CDR2 QGS. This CDR3 has 21 residues. Here the CDR3 reads CALGTRGPTPQLGGYADKLIF. The CDR3 nucleotides read TGTGCTCTTGGGACTCGGGGCCCTACGCCTCAGCTGGGGGGATACGCTGATAAACTCATCTTT.

The J gene is TRDJ1, the V gene TRDV1, with D tentatively TRDD3 (5 bases). This CDR3 is 16 amino acids long. V lost 5 bases and J 8 bases, leaving 24 bases between the germline ends. Germline V gene data show CDR1 as TSWWSYY and CDR2 as QGS. The CDR3 sequence: CALGTTAPMRGAKLIF. For the CDR3, the DNA is TGTGCTCTTGGGACTACCGCCCCTATGAGGGGAGCGAAACTCATCTTT.

This clone was observed a handful of times. The V gene is TRDV1, the J gene TRDJ1, with 7 bases that match TRDD3. This CDR3 has 17 amino acids. V was pared by 1 base and J by 4 bases, with 12 bases of the junction left unmatched. Germline V lookup: CDR1 TSWWSYY, CDR2 QGS. The CDR3 bases are TGTGCTCTTGGGGAACCAGCTTTGTCCGGGGGATGCGATAAACTCATCTTT. Its protein is CALGEPALSGGCDKLIF.

This clone has only a few counts. The V call is TRDV1, the J call TRDJ1, with 7 bases identical to TRDD3. There are 16 residues in the CDR3. J was trimmed by 4 bases and V by 0 bases; bases with no gene match: 8. Germline V CDR1 and CDR2: TSWWSYY, QGS. The CDR3 is CALGELGSGDGDKLIF. DNA for the CDR3: TGTGCTCTTGGGGAACTAGGGTCGGGGGATGGCGATAAACTCATCTTT.